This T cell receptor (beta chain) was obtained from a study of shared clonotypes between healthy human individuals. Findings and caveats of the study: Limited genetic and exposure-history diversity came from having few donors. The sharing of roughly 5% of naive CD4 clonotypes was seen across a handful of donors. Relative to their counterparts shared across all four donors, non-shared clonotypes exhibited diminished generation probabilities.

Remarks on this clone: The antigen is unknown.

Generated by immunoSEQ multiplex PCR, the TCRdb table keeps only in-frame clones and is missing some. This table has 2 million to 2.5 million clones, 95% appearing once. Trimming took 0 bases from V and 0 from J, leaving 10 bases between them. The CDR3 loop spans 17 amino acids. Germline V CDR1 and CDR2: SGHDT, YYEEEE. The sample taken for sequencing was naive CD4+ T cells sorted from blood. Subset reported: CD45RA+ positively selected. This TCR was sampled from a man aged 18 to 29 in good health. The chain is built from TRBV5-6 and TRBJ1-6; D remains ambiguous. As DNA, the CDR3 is TGTGCCAGCAGCTTGGGAACCCCCATCTCCTATAATTCACCCCTCCACTTT. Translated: CASSLGTPISYNSPLHF. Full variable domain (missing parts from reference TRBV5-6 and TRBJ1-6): DAGVTQSPTHLIKTRGQQVTLRCSPKSGHDTVSWYQQALGQGPQFIFQYYEEEERQRGNFPDRFSGHQFPNYSSELNVNALLLGDSALYLCASSLGTPISYNSPLHFGNGTRLTVT.